What follows are 4 T cell receptor beta chains derived from one specimen sequenced in a study of T cell responses to AZD1222 COVID-19 vaccine. Data came from immunoSEQ multiplex PCR; TCRdb stores just in-frame clones and leaves some out. This sample yields over 100,000 clones, of which 75% to 90% are seen a single time; about 2.4% belongs to the top ten. The sequenced sample was peripheral blood, obtained on day 0 of AZD1222 vaccination. The receptors shown here come from an adult in good health.

This sequence joins TRBV20-1 and TRBJ1-4; 7 bases match TRBD1. Per germline, CDR1 DFQATT and CDR2 SNEGSKA (reference sequence). The CDR3 sequence is 15 residues long. Losses at the gene ends were 3 bases for V and 8 bases for J; bases not matched to a gene: 12. DNA for the CDR3: TGCAGTGCTAGTCCCACAGGGGTTTTAAAAGAAAAACTGTTTTTT. Its translation: CSASPTGVLKEKLFF.

The chain employs TRBV28 and TRBJ2-7; weak D call: TRBD1 (6 bases). The V gene lost 8 bases and the J gene lost 7 bases, with 15 bases spanning the gap. Germline loops: CDR1 MDHEN, CDR2 SYDVKM. This CDR3 region has 12 residues. CDR3 bases: TGTGCCAGCTCTTTCTCTAGGGGGGAGCAGTACTTC. This encodes CASSFSRGEQYF.

The chain couples TRBV10-3 to TRBJ1-1, with unresolved D. V dropped 11 bases and J dropped 1 base, with 14 bases sitting between them. The germline V gene encodes CDR1 ENHRY and CDR2 SYGVKD. This CDR3 has 13 amino acids. CDR3 sequence reads: CAATWERNTEAFF. In DNA form, the CDR3 reads TGTGCCGCCACTTGGGAACGGAACACTGAAGCTTTCTTT.

This rearrangement joins TRBV19 to TRBJ1-3; 11 bases align to TRBD1. The germline gives CDR1 LNHDA, CDR2 SQIVND (reference sequence). The CDR3 spans 15 residues. V gave up 5 bases and J gave up 2 bases; unmatched junction bases: 2. CDR3 bases: TGTGCCAGTAGTGCGGACAGGGGGCCTGGAAACACCATATATTTT. It specifies CASSADRGPGNTIYF.